The rows below give T cell receptor beta chains drawn from one sample of a study of cytomegalovirus exposure and HLA in healthy donors. TCRdb's copy holds only in-frame clones and misses some; the assay was immunoSEQ multiplex PCR. The sample shows nearly 80,000 clones, under 95% of them seen only once. Sequencing was performed on PBMCs. These receptors came from a woman aged 25 to 39 in good health and CMV-seronegative. Each CDR3 is given with its conserved first and last residue. D genes are given only for firm matches. Clone size is stated in some rows and not others, as once, few, many or a class when expanded.

>once|TRBJ1-5|TRBV7-8|TRBD1
CASSLRGDRGVQPQHF
TGTGCCAGCAGCCTAAGGGGGGACAGGGGTGTACAGCCCCAGCATTTT
>-|TRBJ2-7|TRBV19|-
CASSREYAYEQYF
TGTGCCAGTAGTCGCGAGTACGCCTACGAGCAGTACTTC
>-|TRBJ1-5|TRBV5-1|TRBD1
CASSAGTGGLQPQHF
TGCGCCAGCAGCGCAGGGACAGGGGGCCTTCAGCCCCAGCATTTT
>-|TRBJ1-6|TRBV27|TRBD1
CASSRRTGDTSNLHF
TGTGCCAGCAGTCGCCGGACAGGGGATACAAGTAACCTCCACTTT
>-|TRBJ1-2|TRBV5-1|-
CASSFDSNGYTF
TGCGCCAGCAGCTTTGACTCTAACGGCTACACCTTC
>-|TRBJ1-2|TRBV7-9|TRBD1
CASSKTLDRGRGYGYTF
TGTGCCAGCAGTAAAACACTTGACAGGGGGCGCGGCTATGGCTACACCTTC
>-|TRBJ1-1|TRBV7-6|-
CASSPSGGTEAFF
TGTGCCAGCAGCCCTAGTGGGGGGACTGAAGCTTTCTTT
>-|TRBJ2-1|TRBV30|-
CAWSGIGGEQFF
TGTGCCTGGAGTGGAATAGGCGGTGAGCAGTTCTTC
>-|TRBJ2-3|TRBV11-2|-
CASSLGWAGGRTDTQYF
TGTGCCAGCAGCTTAGGATGGGCCGGAGGGCGCACAGATACGCAGTATTTT
>-|TRBJ1-2|TRBV9|-
CASSETGLRNYGYTF
TGTGCCAGCAGCGAGACAGGTTTGAGAAACTATGGCTACACCTTC
>-|TRBJ2-5|TRBV6-5|TRBD2
CASNRGGAQYF
TGTGCCAGCAACCGTGGGGGGGCCCAGTACTTC
>-|TRBJ1-4|TRBV5-1|-
CASSVWTVGEKLFF
TGCGCCAGCAGCGTCTGGACAGTTGGTGAAAAACTGTTTTTT
>-|TRBJ2-7|TRBV28|-
CASSRGGGGESYEQYF
TGTGCCAGCAGCCGAGGGGGGGGAGGGGAGAGCTACGAGCAGTACTTC
>-|TRBJ1-1|TRBV19|TRBD1
CASSAWTGINTEAFF
TGTGCCAGTAGTGCATGGACAGGGATAAACACTGAAGCTTTCTTT
>few|TRBJ1-2|TRBV7-9|-
CASSLSREGYGYTF
TGTGCCAGCAGCTTAAGCAGGGAAGGTTATGGCTACACCTTC
>once|TRBJ2-6|TRBV2|TRBD1
CASTHGQGAGANVLTF
TGTGCCAGCACCCATGGACAGGGGGCTGGGGCCAACGTCCTGACTTTC
>-|TRBJ2-7|TRBV6-1|-
CASSVEGGIYEQYF
TGTGCCAGCAGTGTCGAAGGGGGAATCTACGAGCAGTACTTC
>-|TRBJ2-7|TRBV11-2|TRBD1
CASSLLTGSILYEQYF
TGTGCCAGCAGCCTACTGACAGGGTCAATACTATACGAGCAGTACTTC
>-|TRBJ2-5|TRBV29-1|TRBD1
CSVADRAPETQYF
TGCAGCGTTGCCGACAGGGCTCCAGAGACCCAGTACTTC
>few|TRBJ2-7|TRBV15|-
CATSMLGGYEQYF
TGTGCCACCAGCATGCTAGGGGGCTACGAGCAGTACTTC
>-|TRBJ1-3|TRBV5-1|-
CASSLVGVGNTIYF
TGCGCCAGCAGCTTGGTAGGGGTAGGAAACACCATATATTTT
>-|TRBJ1-1|TRBV27|TRBD1
CASRPGGLSTEAFF
TGTGCCAGTCGACCAGGGGGGCTGAGCACTGAAGCTTTCTTT
>-|TRBJ1-2|TRBV18|TRBD1
CASSPMGDSGYTF
TGTGCCAGCTCACCGATGGGGGACAGTGGCTACACCTTC
>-|TRBJ2-1|TRBV5-1|-
CASSFSERNEQFF
TGCGCCAGCAGCTTTTCCGAGCGGAATGAGCAGTTCTTC